This T cell receptor (beta chain) was captured in a study of T cell responses to AZD1222 COVID-19 vaccine. TCRdb's table, derived via immunoSEQ multiplex PCR, lists solely in-frame clones and lacks some. The data hold about 100,000 clones, with around 87% observed a single time. This CDR3 contains 15 residues. V trimming: 4 bases; J trimming: 1 base; junction bases outside the gene matches: 6. The germline V gene encodes CDR1 LGHDT and CDR2 YNNKEL (reference sequence). As concerns this clone: Its matching antigen is unknown.

Study conclusions and caveats: Among the donors, most were white British and more were female, and clonal diversity was possibly underestimated.

The chain uses TRBV3-1 (or the pseudogene TRBV3-2) and TRBJ2-7; 8 nucleotides align to TRBD2. The source is an adult in good health. Sequenced here: peripheral blood, sampled on day 0 of MenACWY control vaccination. In DNA form, the CDR3 reads TGTGCCAGCAGCCTTCTCAGCGGGGGATCCTACGAGCAGTACTTC. Protein sequence: CASSLLSGGSYEQYF.